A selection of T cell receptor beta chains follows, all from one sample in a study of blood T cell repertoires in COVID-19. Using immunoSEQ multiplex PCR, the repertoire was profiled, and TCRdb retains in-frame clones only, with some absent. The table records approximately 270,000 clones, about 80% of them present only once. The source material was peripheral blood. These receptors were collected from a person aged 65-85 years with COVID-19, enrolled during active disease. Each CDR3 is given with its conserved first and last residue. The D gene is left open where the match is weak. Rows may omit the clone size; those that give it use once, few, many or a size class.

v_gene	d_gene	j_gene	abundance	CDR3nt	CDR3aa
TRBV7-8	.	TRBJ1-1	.	TGTGCCAGCGGCATCTCCCTGGGGGGGGGCACTGAAGCTTTCTTT	CASGISLGGGTEAFF
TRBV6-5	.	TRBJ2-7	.	TGTGCCAGCGTCCCCATACGGAGCTCCTACGAGCAGTACTTC	CASVPIRSSYEQYF
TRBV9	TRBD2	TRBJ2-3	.	TGTGCCAGCAGCGTAGACGGGGGGACAGATACGCAGTATTTT	CASSVDGGTDTQYF
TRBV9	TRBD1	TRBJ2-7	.	TGTGCCAGCAGCCGGACAGGGACCGAGCAGTACTTC	CASSRTGTEQYF
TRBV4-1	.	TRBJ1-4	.	TGCGCCAGCAGCCAAGACCTCACCCGACGGGGTGAAAAACTGTTTTTT	CASSQDLTRRGEKLFF
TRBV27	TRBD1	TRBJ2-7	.	TGTGCCAGCAGTTCGGACAGGGTCCATTCTAGACAGCAGTACTTC	CASSSDRVHSRQQYF
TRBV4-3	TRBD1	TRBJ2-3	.	TGCGCCAGCAGCCAAGATCTCTTACAGGGGGCAGGCACAGATACGCAGTATTTT	CASSQDLLQGAGTDTQYF
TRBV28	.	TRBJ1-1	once	TGTGCCAGCAGTTTCCCCCGGAACACTGAAGCTTTCTTT	CASSFPRNTEAFF
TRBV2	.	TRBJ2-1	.	TGTGCCAGCATGCGGGTAAGCAATGAGCAGTTCTTC	CASMRVSNEQFF
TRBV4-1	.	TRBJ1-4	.	TGCGCCAGCAGCCAAGATATGGCGGGGGAGGTGGAAAAACTGTTTTTT	CASSQDMAGEVEKLFF
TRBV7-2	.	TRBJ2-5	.	TGTGCCAGCAGCTTAGTGGCTTCGAAGGACTCTCAAGAGACCCAGTACTTC	CASSLVASKDSQETQYF
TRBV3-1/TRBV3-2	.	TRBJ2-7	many	TGTGCCAGCAGCCAAGGACAGTCGGTAGGGTCCTACGAGCAGTACTTC	CASSQGQSVGSYEQYF
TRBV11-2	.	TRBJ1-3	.	TGTGCCAGCAGCACCCGACAGTCTGTGGGAAACACCATATATTTT	CASSTRQSVGNTIYF
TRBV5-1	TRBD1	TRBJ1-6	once	TGCGCCAGCAGCTTAAATGGACAGGGAGTAGGGTCACCCCTCCACTTT	CASSLNGQGVGSPLHF
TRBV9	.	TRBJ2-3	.	TGTGCCAGCAGCGACCGGGAGACAACGCAGTATTTT	CASSDRETTQYF
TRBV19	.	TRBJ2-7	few	TGTGCCAGTAGTACCGGACACCGAAGCTCCTACGAGCAGTACTTC	CASSTGHRSSYEQYF
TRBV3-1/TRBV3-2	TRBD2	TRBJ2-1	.	TGTGCCAGCAGTCGAAGCGGGGCATCAAGGCATGAGCAGTTCTTC	CASSRSGASRHEQFF
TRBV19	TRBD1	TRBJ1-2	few	TGTGCCAGTAGTAGCAGGGGGCCTGACTATGGCTACACCTTC	CASSSRGPDYGYTF
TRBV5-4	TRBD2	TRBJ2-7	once	TGTGCCAGCAGCGCCTCGACCGGGACTAGCGGGAGCAACGAGCAGTACTTC	CASSASTGTSGSNEQYF
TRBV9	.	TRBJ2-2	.	TGTGCCAGCAGCGTACAATCAGAAGCCGGGGAGCTGTTTTTT	CASSVQSEAGELFF
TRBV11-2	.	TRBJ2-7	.	TGTGCCAGCAGCTCAAGGGGGTCTGGATCCTACGAGCAGTACTTC	CASSSRGSGSYEQYF
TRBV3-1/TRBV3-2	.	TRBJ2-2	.	TGTGCCAGCAGCCCCAGACATGGGACCGGGGAGCTGTTTTTT	CASSPRHGTGELFF
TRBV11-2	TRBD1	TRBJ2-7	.	TGTGCCAGCAGTTGGGTCGGACAGGGGGGCGAGCAGTACTTC	CASSWVGQGGEQYF
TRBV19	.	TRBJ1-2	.	TGTGCCAGTAGTCGCGGACAAACTAACTATGGCTACACCTTC	CASSRGQTNYGYTF
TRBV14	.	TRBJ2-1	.	TGTGCCAGCAGCCGCCGATTAGGGGCAGTAATCGGGAATGAGCAGTTCTTC	CASSRRLGAVIGNEQFF
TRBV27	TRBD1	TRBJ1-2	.	TGTGCCAGCAGTTCCCAACAGGGGAACTATGGCTACACCTTC	CASSSQQGNYGYTF
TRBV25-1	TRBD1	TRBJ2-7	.	TGTGCCAGCAGTGAATACAGGGGGCGTGGCGAGCAGTACTTC	CASSEYRGRGEQYF
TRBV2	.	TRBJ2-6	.	TGTGCCTCCGAATCAGGGGACAATCTCCTCTCTGGGGCCAACGTCCTGACTTTC	CASESGDNLLSGANVLTF
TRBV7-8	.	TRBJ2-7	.	TGTGCCAGCAGCCTCACACAGTACGAGCAGTACTTC	CASSLTQYEQYF
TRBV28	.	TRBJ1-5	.	TGTGCCAGCAAAAACAGGGTAGGGAGTTACAATCAGCCCCAGCATTTT	CASKNRVGSYNQPQHF
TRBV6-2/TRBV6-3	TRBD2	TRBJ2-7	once	TGTGCCAGCAGTTCTTCTTGGACTAGCGGGGATTCCTACGAGCAGTACTTC	CASSSSWTSGDSYEQYF
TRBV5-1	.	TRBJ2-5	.	TGCGCCAGCAGCTTGGTTTCAGGGGAGACCCAGTACTTC	CASSLVSGETQYF
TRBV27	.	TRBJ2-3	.	TGTGCCAGCAGCCAGTACCCAGATACGCAGTATTTT	CASSQYPDTQYF
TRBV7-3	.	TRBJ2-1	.	TGTGCCAGCAGCGCATCCCCCCCCGGGGATTACAATGAGCAGTTCTTC	CASSASPPGDYNEQFF
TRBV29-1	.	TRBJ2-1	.	TGCAGCGTTGCGGGGGGCCGTGAGCAGTTCTTC	CSVAGGREQFF
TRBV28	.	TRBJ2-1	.	TGTGCCAGCAGGAAAACATATAACCTTCACAATGAGCAGTTCTTC	CASRKTYNLHNEQFF
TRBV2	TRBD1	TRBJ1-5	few	TGTGCCAGCACTGGAACCCGGGACAGATATCAGCCCCAGCATTTT	CASTGTRDRYQPQHF
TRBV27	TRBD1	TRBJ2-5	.	TGTGCCAGCAGTTTCGACAGGGGTAGGGAGACCCAGTACTTC	CASSFDRGRETQYF
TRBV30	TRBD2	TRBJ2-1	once	TGTGCCTGGAGCACTAGCGGGAGATTTAATGAGCAGTTCTTC	CAWSTSGRFNEQFF
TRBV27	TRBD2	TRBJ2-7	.	TGTGCCAGCAGCCCCCTCACTAGCGGGGTGCACGAGCAGTACTTC	CASSPLTSGVHEQYF
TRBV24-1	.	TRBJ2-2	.	TGTGCCACCGGCGGGACGGTGAACACCGGGGAGCTGTTTTTT	CATGGTVNTGELFF
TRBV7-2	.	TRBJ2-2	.	TGTGCCAGCAGCTCCAGGACTCAGAACACCGGGGAGCTGTTTTTT	CASSSRTQNTGELFF
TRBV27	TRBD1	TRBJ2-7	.	TGTGCCAGCAGTCCCCGCCCGACAGGGCTACAATCCTACGAGCAGTACTTC	CASSPRPTGLQSYEQYF
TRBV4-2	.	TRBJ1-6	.	TGTGCCAGCAGCGGGGGCCCTCTAAATTCACCCCTCCACTTT	CASSGGPLNSPLHF